Listed here are 5 T cell receptor beta chains from one sample, sequenced in a study of cytomegalovirus exposure and HLA in healthy donors. The PCR had 60 Vbeta and 13 Jbeta primers. Profiling relied on immunoSEQ multiplex PCR, and the TCRdb table lists in-frame clones only, not all of them. The table shows approximately 79,000 clones, with 78% occurring only once. Specimen: PBMCs. These receptors all come from a male donor in good health and CMV-seropositive.

The V gene is TRBV7-6, the J gene TRBJ1-1, with D perhaps TRBD1 (5 bases). V was cut by 6 bases and J by 4 bases, with 15 bases left in between. Germline-derived CDR1 and CDR2 are SGHVS and FNYEAQ. The CDR3 extends over 14 amino acids. The CDR3 DNA follows: TGTGCCAGCAGGGACGAGGGGAGGGGCACTGAAGCTTTCTTT. It specifies CASRDEGRGTEAFF.

The V call is TRBV7-8, the J call TRBJ1-1, with D tentatively TRBD1 (6 bases). CDR1 SGHVS and CDR2 FQNEAQ come from the germline V gene. This CDR3 has 19 amino acids. The V end lost 6 bases, the J end lost 1 base, and 27 bases lay between the germline ends. CDR3: CASSFSYHGGRQANTEAFF. The CDR3 coding sequence is TGTGCCAGCAGTTTTAGCTATCACGGCGGGCGACAGGCGAACACTGAAGCTTTCTTT.

The V gene is TRBV5-5, the J gene TRBJ2-7, with a tentative D call TRBD1 (5 bases). The germline V gene encodes CDR1 SGHKS and CDR2 YYEKEE (reference sequence). This CDR3 has 13 amino acids. Trimming took 5 bases from V and 0 from J, leaving 9 bases between them. CDR3: CASRGLNSYEQYF. As DNA, the CDR3 is TGTGCCAGCAGGGGGCTCAACTCCTACGAGCAGTACTTC.

This sequence joins TRBV19 and TRBJ2-1, with 7 bases fitting TRBD1. CDR3 length: 12 residues. Germline V lookup: CDR1 LNHDA, CDR2 SQIVND (reference sequence). J was trimmed by 8 bases and V by 3 bases; bases with no gene match: 1. CDR3 amino acids: CASSIQGDEQFF. The CDR3 bases are TGTGCCAGTAGTATCCAGGGGGATGAGCAGTTCTTC.

This CDR3 reads CASTATGWNEQFF. The CDR3 DNA follows: TGTGCCAGCACCGCAACCGGGTGGAATGAGCAGTTCTTC. This chain joins TRBV27 and TRBJ2-1, with D unclear. This CDR3 has 13 amino acids. The V end was cut by 7 bases, the J end by 7 bases, with 14 bases between. Germline values: CDR1 MNHEY, CDR2 SMNVEV (reference sequence).